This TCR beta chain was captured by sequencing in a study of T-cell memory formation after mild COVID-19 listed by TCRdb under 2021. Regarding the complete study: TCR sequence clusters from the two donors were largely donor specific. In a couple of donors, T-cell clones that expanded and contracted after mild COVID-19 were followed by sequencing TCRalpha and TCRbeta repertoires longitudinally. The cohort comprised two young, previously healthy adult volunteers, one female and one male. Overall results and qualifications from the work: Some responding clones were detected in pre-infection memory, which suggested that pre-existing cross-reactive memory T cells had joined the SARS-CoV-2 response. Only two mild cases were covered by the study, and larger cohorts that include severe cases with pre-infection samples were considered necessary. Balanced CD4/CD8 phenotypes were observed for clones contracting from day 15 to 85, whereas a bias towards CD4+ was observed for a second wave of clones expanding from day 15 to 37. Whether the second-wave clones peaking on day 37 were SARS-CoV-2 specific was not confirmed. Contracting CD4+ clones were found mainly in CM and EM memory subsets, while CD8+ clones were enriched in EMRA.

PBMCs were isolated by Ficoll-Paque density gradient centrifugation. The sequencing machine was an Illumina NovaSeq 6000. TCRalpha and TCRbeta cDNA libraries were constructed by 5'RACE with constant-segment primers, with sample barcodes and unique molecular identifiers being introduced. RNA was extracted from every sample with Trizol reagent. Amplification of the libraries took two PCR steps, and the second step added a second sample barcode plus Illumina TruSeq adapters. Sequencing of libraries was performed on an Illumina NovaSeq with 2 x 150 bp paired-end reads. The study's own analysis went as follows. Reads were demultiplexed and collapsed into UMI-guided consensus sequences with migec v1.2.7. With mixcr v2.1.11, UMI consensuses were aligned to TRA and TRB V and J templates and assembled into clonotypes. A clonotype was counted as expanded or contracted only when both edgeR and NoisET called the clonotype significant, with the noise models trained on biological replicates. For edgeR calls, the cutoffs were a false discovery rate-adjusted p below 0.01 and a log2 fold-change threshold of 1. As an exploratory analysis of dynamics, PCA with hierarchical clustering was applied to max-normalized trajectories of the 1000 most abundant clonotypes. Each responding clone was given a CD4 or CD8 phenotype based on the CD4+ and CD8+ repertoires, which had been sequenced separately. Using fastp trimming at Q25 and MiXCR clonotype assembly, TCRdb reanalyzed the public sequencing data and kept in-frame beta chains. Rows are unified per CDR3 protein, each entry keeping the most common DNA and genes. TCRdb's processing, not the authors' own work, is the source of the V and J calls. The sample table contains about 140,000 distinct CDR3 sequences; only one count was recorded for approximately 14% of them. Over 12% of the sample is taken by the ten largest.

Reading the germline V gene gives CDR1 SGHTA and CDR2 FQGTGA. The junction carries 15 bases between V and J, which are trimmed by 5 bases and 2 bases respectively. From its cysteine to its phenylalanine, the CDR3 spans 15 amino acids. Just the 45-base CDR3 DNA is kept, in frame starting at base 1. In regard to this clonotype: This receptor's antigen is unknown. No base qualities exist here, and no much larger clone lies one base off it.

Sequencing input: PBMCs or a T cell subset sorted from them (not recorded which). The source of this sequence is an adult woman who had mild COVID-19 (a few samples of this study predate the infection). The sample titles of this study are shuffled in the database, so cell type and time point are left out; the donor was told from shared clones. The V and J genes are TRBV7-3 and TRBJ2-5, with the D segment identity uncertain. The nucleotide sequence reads TGTGCCAGCAGCAACCGAAGCCAGGTTCAAGAGACCCAGTACTTC. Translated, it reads CASSNRSQVQETQYF.